The rows below give T cell receptor beta chains drawn from one sample of a study of high-grade serous ovarian cancer treatment subgroups. TCRdb's table, derived via immunoSEQ multiplex PCR, lists solely in-frame clones and lacks some. The profile shows under 3,500 clones, 70% to 85% of them singletons. The sequenced sample was tumor tissue. These receptors all come from a human donor with high-grade serous ovarian cancer. The CDR3 runs from the conserved cysteine through the conserved F or W. Fields, in order: CDR3 protein, V gene, J gene, clone size. The size of a clone is reported for some rows only, either as once, few or many, or as a class for expanded clones.

CDR3: CATSRDTGRTYGYTF
V: TRBV15
J: TRBJ1-2
size: once

CDR3: CASSESLGGARYGYTF
V: TRBV6-1
J: TRBJ1-2
size: NA

CDR3: CASKLRGGDEQYF
V: TRBV2
J: TRBJ2-7
size: few

CDR3: CASSDSGGQGYEQYF
V: TRBV6-6
J: TRBJ2-7
size: NA

CDR3: CASSMDPRLIDTQYF
V: TRBV19
J: TRBJ2-3
size: NA

CDR3: CASSQGENTEAFF
V: TRBV4-3
J: TRBJ1-1
size: large

CDR3: CASRDRASGYTF
V: TRBV6-4
J: TRBJ1-2
size: NA

CDR3: CASSSNPTAGLGKLFF
V: TRBV7-2
J: TRBJ1-4
size: NA

CDR3: CSGGQGTDTQYF
V: TRBV29-1
J: TRBJ2-3
size: NA

CDR3: CASSYGVNYGYTF
V: TRBV6-5
J: TRBJ1-2
size: NA

CDR3: CASGSGGATEQFF
V: TRBV25-1
J: TRBJ2-1
size: NA

CDR3: CASSFSDGTWNQPQHF
V: TRBV11-2
J: TRBJ1-5
size: NA

CDR3: CASGIQGNEQYF
V: TRBV5-5
J: TRBJ2-7
size: NA

CDR3: CASSRTEEYNQPQHF
V: TRBV6-1
J: TRBJ1-5
size: NA

CDR3: CASSLFQASVTDTQYF
V: TRBV5-1
J: TRBJ2-3
size: NA

CDR3: CASSQDAAGGQYNEQFF
V: TRBV4-3
J: TRBJ2-1
size: NA

CDR3: CASSLERSAGPTDTQYF
V: TRBV7-2
J: TRBJ2-3
size: NA

CDR3: CASSQGLAPNIQYF
V: TRBV14
J: TRBJ2-4
size: NA

CDR3: CASSLQPHGYTF
V: TRBV7-9
J: TRBJ1-2
size: NA

CDR3: CASIARGSSGGPVDTQYF
V: TRBV19
J: TRBJ2-3
size: NA

CDR3: CASSFRGRTNTEAFF
V: TRBV5-1
J: TRBJ1-1
size: NA

CDR3: CASSSNPDGTDTQYF
V: TRBV7-6
J: TRBJ2-3
size: NA

CDR3: CASSPHTGVTEAFF
V: TRBV11-2
J: TRBJ1-1
size: NA

CDR3: CASSLAGRGFAGELFF
V: TRBV7-3
J: TRBJ2-2
size: NA

CDR3: CASGRDRGLLEAFF
V: TRBV12-5
J: TRBJ1-1
size: few

CDR3: CASSVATGQETQYF
V: TRBV9
J: TRBJ2-5
size: NA

CDR3: CASSEWVPSYEQYF
V: TRBV5-5
J: TRBJ2-7
size: NA

CDR3: CASSWNRDIDEQYF
V: TRBV27
J: TRBJ2-7
size: NA

CDR3: CASSPRQDYGYTF
V: TRBV5-1
J: TRBJ1-2
size: NA

CDR3: CASSLGLAAGELFF
V: TRBV7-9
J: TRBJ2-2
size: NA

CDR3: CASSEGQGGNTGELFF
V: TRBV9
J: TRBJ2-2
size: NA

CDR3: CASSLEAENEQFF
V: TRBV7-2
J: TRBJ2-1
size: NA

CDR3: CASTRGTDTQYF
V: TRBV2
J: TRBJ2-3
size: NA

CDR3: CASSDGGQGGSPLHF
V: TRBV7-2
J: TRBJ1-6
size: NA

CDR3: CASSLQGAASNNEQFF
V: TRBV4-2
J: TRBJ2-1
size: NA

CDR3: CASSAGTGYTF
V: TRBV25-1
J: TRBJ1-2
size: few

CDR3: CASSQEGSYEQYF
V: TRBV4-3
J: TRBJ2-7
size: NA

CDR3: CASSLPDRVIEQYF
V: TRBV11-1
J: TRBJ2-7
size: NA